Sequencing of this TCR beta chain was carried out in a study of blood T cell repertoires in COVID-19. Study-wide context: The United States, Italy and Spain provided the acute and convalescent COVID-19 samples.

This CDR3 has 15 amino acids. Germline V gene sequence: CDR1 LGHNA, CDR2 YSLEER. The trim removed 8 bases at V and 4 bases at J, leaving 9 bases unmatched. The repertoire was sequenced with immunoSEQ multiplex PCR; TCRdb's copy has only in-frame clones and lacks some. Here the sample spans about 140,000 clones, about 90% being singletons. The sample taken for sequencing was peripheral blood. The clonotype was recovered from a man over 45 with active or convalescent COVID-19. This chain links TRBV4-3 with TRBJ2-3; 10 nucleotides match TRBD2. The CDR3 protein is CASSKGGLASDTQYF. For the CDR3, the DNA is TGCGCCAGCTCGAAGGGGGGACTAGCGTCAGATACGCAGTATTTT.